One sample yielded the 31 T cell receptor beta chains listed below, sequenced in a study of blood T cell repertoires in COVID-19. Clones were read by immunoSEQ multiplex PCR, and TCRdb kept only the in-frame ones, dropping some. The repertoire includes over 110,000 clones, 70% to 90% of them detected once, and less than 2% sits in the top ten. Source material: peripheral blood. The receptors were gathered from an older man with acute or convalescent COVID-19.

The V gene is TRBV15, the J gene TRBJ2-7; 12 positions agree with TRBD1. After removal of 0 bases from V and 7 bases from J, the junction contained 7 bases not matched to a gene. The CDR3 totals 16 residues. The V gene's germline CDR1 is LNHNV and CDR2 YYDKDF (reference sequence). CDR3 coding DNA: TGTGCCACCAGCAGAGACCTCGGGACAGGGGGCCGGGAGCAGTACTTC. This codes for CATSRDLGTGGREQYF. Filled out from reference TRBV15 and TRBJ2-7, the complete variable domain reads DAMVIQNPRYQVTQFGKPVTLSCSQTLNHNVMYWYQQKSSQAPKLLFHYYDKDFNNEADTPDNFQSRRPNTSFCFLDIRSPGLGDTAMYLCATSRDLGTGGREQYFGPGTRLTVT.

V gene TRBV28 combines with J gene TRBJ1-2, with TRBD1 matching over 9 bases. The CDR3 has 14 amino acids. CDR1 and CDR2 (germline): MDHEN, SYDVKM. Unmatched junction bases numbered 9, after V lost 6 bases and J lost 7 bases. CDR3 bases: TGTGCCAGCAGCACAGGGGGCGGAAACAGTGGCTACACCTTC. It translates to CASSTGGGNSGYTF.

The rearrangement links TRBV15 to TRBJ2-7, with 10 bases fitting TRBD1. V was clipped by 5 bases and J by 5 bases; unmatched bases: 12. There are 16 residues in the CDR3. CDR1 is LNHNV and CDR2 is YYDKDF in the germline V gene (reference sequence). Here the CDR3 reads CATSATPGQGSHEQYF. CDR3 DNA sequence: TGTGCCACCAGCGCAACCCCGGGACAGGGGTCCCACGAGCAGTACTTC.

This clone has only one observation. The chain is built from TRBV19 and TRBJ2-1, with TRBD2 identical over 10 bases. This CDR3 has 17 amino acids. Germline-derived CDR1 and CDR2 are LNHDA and SQIVND (reference sequence). The V gene end was trimmed by 4 bases and the J gene end by 0 bases; junction bases not matched to a gene: 6. The CDR3 sequence: CASSTIAGGGSYNEQFF. The CDR3 DNA reads as TGTGCCAGTAGTACCATAGCGGGAGGCGGCTCCTACAATGAGCAGTTCTTC.

The V call is TRBV5-1, the J call TRBJ2-7; a possible D gene is TRBD2 (6 bases). This CDR3 is 14 amino acids long. V was shortened by 0 bases and J by 4 bases, with 11 bases between the two germline ends. The germline V gene has CDR1 SGHRS and CDR2 YFSETQ. DNA for the CDR3: TGCGCCAGCAGCTTGGTGGGACTCCTTTACGAGCAGTACTTC. It specifies CASSLVGLLYEQYF.

The rearrangement uses TRBV7-9 and TRBJ1-1; a weak D match, TRBD1 (5 bases). Trimming left V 8 bases short and J 5 bases short, with 15 bases between. CDR1 is SEHNR, CDR2 FQNEAQ, per germline (reference sequence). This CDR3 region has 13 residues. The CDR3 DNA reads as TGTGCCAGCCGTTACCCAGGGAATACTGAAGCTTTCTTT. It codes for CASRYPGNTEAFF.

The chain joins TRBV7-3 to TRBJ2-2, with D perhaps matching TRBD1 (5 bases). The CDR3 is 15 amino acids. Germline values: CDR1 SGHTA, CDR2 FQGTGA. Trimming removed 2 bases from V and 3 bases from J, with 10 bases in between. CDR3 nucleotide sequence: TGTGCCAGCAGCTTACAGGGCTCGGACACCGGGGAGCTGTTTTTT. Translation: CASSLQGSDTGELFF.

CDR3 sequence: CASRRTANTEAFF. CDR3 in DNA: TGTGCCAGCAGACGGACAGCCAACACTGAAGCTTTCTTT. The chain employs TRBV6-6 and TRBJ1-1; possibly TRBD1 for D (6 bases). CDR1 and CDR2 from the germline V gene are MNHNY and SVGAGI (reference sequence). The CDR3 totals 13 residues. Trimming removed 6 bases from V and 2 bases from J, with 10 bases in between.

The rearrangement links TRBV24-1 to TRBJ2-1; 10 bases are a match to TRBD2. This CDR3 comprises 16 residues. Germline V gene data show CDR1 as KGHDR and CDR2 as SFDVKD. The trim removed 2 bases at V and 5 bases at J, leaving 5 bases unmatched. For the CDR3, the DNA is TGTGCCACCAGTGATTATAGGACTAGCGGAAACAATGAGCAGTTCTTC. Protein: CATSDYRTSGNNEQFF.

The rearrangement joins TRBV7-2 to TRBJ1-6, with TRBD1 identical over 9 bases. Germline lookup yields CDR1 SGHTA and CDR2 FQGNSA. Losses at the gene ends were 5 bases for V and 6 bases for J; bases not matched to a gene: 8. CDR3 length: 16 amino acids. CDR3 nucleotide sequence: TGTGCCAGCAGCCCCCCCCCACAGGGGGCTAATTCACCCCTCCACTTT. This sequence encodes CASSPPPQGANSPLHF.

The J gene is TRBJ1-5, the V gene TRBV19; 7 bases line up with TRBD1. The CDR3 spans 13 residues. Germline CDR1 and CDR2: LNHDA and SQIVND (reference sequence). With V trimmed by 4 bases and J by 7 bases, 4 bases remained unmatched. The CDR3 DNA is TGTGCCAGTAGTACCCAGGGGGGACAGCCCCAGCATTTT. This sequence encodes CASSTQGGQPQHF. The variable domain in full, completed from reference TRBV19 and TRBJ1-5, reads DGGITQSPKYLFRKEGQNVTLSCEQNLNHDAMYWYRQDPGQGLRLIYYSQIVNDFQKGDIAEGYSVSREKKESFPLTVTSAQKNPTAFYLCASSTQGGQPQHFGDGTRLSIL.

The V and J genes are TRBV14 and TRBJ1-1, with D tentatively TRBD1 (6 bases). The V gene's germline CDR1 is SGHDN and CDR2 FVKESK. The CDR3 is made up of 18 amino acids. Between the trimmed V and J ends, which lost 0 bases and 0 bases, there was a span of 17 bases. The CDR3 DNA follows: TGTGCCAGCAGCCAAGACGCAGGGGCACCCTCGATGAACACTGAAGCTTTCTTT. Translating it yields CASSQDAGAPSMNTEAFF.

The chain links TRBV5-6 to TRBJ2-3, with 7 positions matching TRBD2. Losses at the gene ends were 3 bases for V and 0 bases for J; bases not matched to a gene: 7. The CDR3 loop spans 16 amino acids. Germline loops: CDR1 SGHDT, CDR2 YYEEEE. CDR3 bases: TGTGCCAGCAGCTGGGGAGCGGGGACTAGCACAGATACGCAGTATTTT. Its translation is CASSWGAGTSTDTQYF.

J is TRBJ2-7 and V is TRBV7-2; weak D call: TRBD1 (5 bases). The CDR3 contains 14 residues. The germline V gene has CDR1 SGHTA and CDR2 FQGNSA. V was pared by 0 bases and J by 6 bases, with 12 bases between. The CDR3 DNA is TGTGCCAGCAGCTTAGCCCTAGGGGTCGGCGAGCAGTACTTC. Its translation is CASSLALGVGEQYF. Combining the CDR3 with reference TRBV7-2 and TRBJ2-7 gives the whole variable domain GAGVSQSPSNKVTEKGKDVELRCDPISGHTALYWYRQSLGQGLEFLIYFQGNSAPDKSGLPSDRFSAERTGGSVSTLTIQRTQQEDSAVYLCASSLALGVGEQYFGPGTRLTVT.

The chain has TRBV3-1 (or the pseudogene TRBV3-2) and TRBJ1-5, with D possibly being TRBD1 (5 bases). In germline, CDR1 is LGHDT, CDR2 YNNKEL (reference sequence). The germline V and J ends were trimmed by 1 base and 7 bases, with 11 bases remaining between them. The length of the CDR3 is 14 residues. CDR3 region: CASSQGGEGQPQHF. DNA of the CDR3: TGTGCCAGCAGCCAAGGGGGGGAAGGGCAGCCCCAGCATTTT.

The chain is built from TRBV6-5 and TRBJ2-7; maybe TRBD1 (6 bases). The CDR3 consists of 13 residues. The germline CDR1 and CDR2 sequences are MNHEY and SVGAGI. The V end was cut by 6 bases, the J end by 2 bases, with 11 bases between. The CDR3 bases are TGTGCCAGCAGGTTGACAGGCCCCTACGAGCAGTACTTC. Protein sequence: CASRLTGPYEQYF.

The chain links TRBV29-1 to TRBJ2-1; tentatively, D is TRBD2 (5 bases). CDR3 length equals 12 residues. Germline V gene lookup returns CDR1 SQVTM and CDR2 ANQGSEA. CDR3 residues: CGLARSYNEQFF. In DNA, the CDR3 is TGCGGATTAGCGAGGTCCTACAATGAGCAGTTCTTC.

The rearrangement uses TRBV7-2 and TRBJ2-3; no reliable D call. Germline-derived CDR1 and CDR2 are SGHTA and FQGNSA. Trimming took off 3 bases at V and 6 bases at J, with 7 bases between the two ends. The CDR3 is 12 residues long. The CDR3 spells CASSFSSDTQYF. For the CDR3, the DNA is TGTGCCAGCAGCTTCTCGTCCGATACGCAGTATTTT.

The chain couples TRBV28 to TRBJ2-7, with 7 bases that match TRBD1. The CDR3 is 12 residues long. Looked up from germline, CDR1 is MDHEN and CDR2 is SYDVKM. V lost 6 bases to trimming and J lost 1 base; unmatched junction nucleotides: 0. The CDR3 is CASRTGSYEQYF. CDR3 sequence (DNA): TGTGCCAGCAGGACAGGGTCCTACGAGCAGTACTTC.

The chain has TRBV12-3 or TRBV12-4 and TRBJ1-2; 7 nucleotides line up with TRBD1. This CDR3 comprises 13 residues. J lost 9 bases, V lost 6 bases, and 10 bases had no gene match. CDR3 nucleotides: TGTGCCAGCAGACCGACCGGGACAGAAAGCTACACCTTC. It yields the protein CASRPTGTESYTF.

The chain recombines TRBV7-9 with TRBJ1-3; D unclear. The V end lost 7 bases, the J end lost 2 bases, and 9 bases lay between the germline ends. The CDR3 runs 13 residues. Germline V gene lookup returns CDR1 SEHNR and CDR2 FQNEAQ (reference sequence). CDR3 protein: CASTERAGNTIYF. CDR3 nucleotide sequence: TGTGCCAGCACCGAACGAGCTGGAAACACCATATATTTT.

The rearrangement uses TRBV7-9 and TRBJ2-5; 11 bases agree with TRBD2. V dropped 5 bases and J dropped 4; count of bases not matched to a gene: 9. CDR3 length: 16 residues. Germline values: CDR1 SEHNR, CDR2 FQNEAQ (reference sequence). CDR3: CASSPSTSGASETQYF. The CDR3 bases are TGTGCCAGCAGCCCATCGACTAGCGGGGCTTCAGAGACCCAGTACTTC. Based on the CDR3 plus reference TRBV7-9 and TRBJ2-5, the full variable domain is DTGVSQNPRHKITKRGQNVTFRCDPISEHNRLYWYRQTLGQGPEFLTYFQNEAQLEKSRLLSDRFSAERPKGSFSTLEIQRTEQGDSAMYLCASSPSTSGASETQYFGPGTRLLVL.

The chain has TRBV18 and TRBJ2-1, with TRBD2 matching 12 bases. Germline assignment: CDR1 KGHSH and CDR2 LQKENI. With 3 bases clipped from V and 5 bases from J, the junction kept 5 bases outside the gene matches. The CDR3 spans 16 residues. The CDR3, as DNA: TGTGCCAGCTCACCCCAACTAGCGGGGGGCAACAATGAGCAGTTCTTC. Protein: CASSPQLAGGNNEQFF.

The chain is built from TRBV28 and TRBJ1-4; TRBD1 matches 8 bases. This CDR3 contains 15 residues. Germline-derived CDR1 and CDR2 are MDHEN and SYDVKM. The J segment lost 2 bases and the V segment lost 4 bases, leaving 3 bases of the junction unmatched. The CDR3, as DNA: TGTGCCAGCAGTTCCCGGACAGGGACTAATGAAAAACTGTTTTTT. Translation gives CASSSRTGTNEKLFF.

This clone occurred once. The rearrangement links TRBV10-3 to TRBJ1-2, with D possibly matching TRBD1 (5 bases). This CDR3 comprises 12 residues. Trimming took off 6 bases at V and 8 bases at J, with 13 bases between the two ends. Per germline, CDR1 ENHRY and CDR2 SYGVKD. CDR3 residues: CAIRGEEAGYTF. CDR3 bases: TGTGCCATCAGGGGGGAGGAGGCCGGCTACACCTTC.

J is TRBJ1-2 and V is TRBV6-5; 7 positions agree with TRBD1. Germline V gives CDR1 MNHEY, CDR2 SVGAGI. The CDR3 is 14 amino acids. Trimming removed 6 bases from V and 8 bases from J; junction bases left unmatched: 12. The CDR3 sequence is CASSLSRQGRGYTF. The CDR3 DNA reads TGTGCCAGCAGCCTGAGCAGACAGGGTCGCGGCTACACCTTC.

This chain joins TRBV29-1 and TRBJ2-3; a weak D match, TRBD2 (5 bases). Germline V gives CDR1 SQVTM, CDR2 ANQGSEA. Deletions cut 4 bases from V and 3 bases from J, with 14 bases between. The CDR3 sequence is 14 residues long. CDR3 sequence reads: CSVGIGDLTDTQYF. In DNA form, the CDR3 reads TGCAGCGTTGGGATCGGGGATTTAACAGATACGCAGTATTTT.

This chain links TRBV27 with TRBJ1-2; D is perhaps TRBD1 (5 bases). V gave up 3 bases and J gave up 0 bases, with 11 bases separating them. This CDR3 spans 15 amino acids. Germline CDR1 and CDR2: MNHEY and SMNVEV (reference sequence). The CDR3 coding sequence is TGTGCCAGCAGTTTTAGGAGACAGACTAACTATGGCTACACCTTC. It translates to CASSFRRQTNYGYTF.

The rearrangement joins TRBV11-2 to TRBJ2-2; D is perhaps TRBD1 (5 bases). The CDR3 consists of 14 residues. The V end lost 6 bases, the J end lost 1 base, and 9 bases lay between the germline ends. The germline CDR1 and CDR2 sequences are SGHAT and FQNNGV. This CDR3 reads CASRAGLNTGELFF. In DNA, the CDR3 is TGTGCCAGCAGGGCAGGGTTGAACACCGGGGAGCTGTTTTTT.

The rearrangement uses TRBV12-5 and TRBJ1-2; no reliable D call. Germline V gene sequence: CDR1 LGHNT, CDR2 FRNRAP. V was shortened by 3 bases and J by 3 bases, with 8 bases between the two germline ends. There are 13 residues in the CDR3. CDR3 in amino acids: CASGFQAHYGYTF. The CDR3 DNA reads TGTGCTAGTGGTTTCCAGGCCCACTATGGCTACACCTTC. The whole variable domain, remainder taken from reference TRBV12-5 and TRBJ1-2, is DARVTQTPRHKVTEMGQEVTMRCQPILGHNTVFWYRQTMMQGLELLAYFRNRAPLDDSGMPKDRFSAEMPDATLATLKIQPSEPRDSAVYFCASGFQAHYGYTFGSGTRLTVV.

This chain uses TRBV28 with TRBJ2-7; weak D call: TRBD1 (5 bases). The germline gives CDR1 MDHEN, CDR2 SYDVKM. V was pared by 2 bases and J by 4 bases, with 12 bases between. CDR3 length: 14 residues. CDR3 DNA sequence: TGTGCCAGCAGTTTAGACCCTCAGGGATACGAGCAGTACTTC. This gives the protein CASSLDPQGYEQYF.